This T cell receptor (beta chain) appears in the sequencing data of a study of monozygotic twins with inflammatory bowel disease. After skipping T cell sorting, the authors isolated total RNA from whole blood. Template-switch reactions added UMIs with a 6-nucleotide sample barcode. Following a re-call of the 5' RACE reads, TCRdb has one entry per CDR3 protein and lacks DNA. This sample contains more than 300,000 distinct CDR3 sequences. Study outcomes and limitations: Resolution of different T cell subtypes was not achieved. Possibly because of limited power, concordant and discordant twins showed no difference in repertoire similarity.

For this clonotype: Its target is unknown.

The CDR3 contains 14 residues. Germline assignment: CDR1 MGHRA and CDR2 YSYEKL. This TCR derives from a human donor with ulcerative colitis or Crohn's disease, or a healthy co-twin of an affected twin (not recorded which). Sequenced material: blood. The chain combines TRBV4-1 with TRBJ1-5; TCRdb gives TRBD1 as the D gene, but with no DNA this cannot be confirmed. This CDR3 is CASSLDREYQPQHF.